The 21 T cell receptor beta chains below all came from one sample that was sequenced in a study of T-cell memory formation after mild COVID-19. TCRdb recomputed calls from the 5' RACE reads with MiXCR, one row per CDR3 protein. The data hold just under 350,000 distinct CDR3 sequences, with roughly 13% observed a single time. Sequencing input: PBMCs or a T cell subset sorted from them (not recorded which). The receptor set was obtained from a man aged 18 to 29 who had mild COVID-19 (a few samples of this study predate the infection). Cell type and time point are not known.

This clonotype was seen only a few times. The chain joins TRBV18 to TRBJ2-7, with unresolved D. The CDR3 is made up of 13 amino acids. V dropped 5 bases and J dropped 6 bases, with 14 bases sitting between them. In germline, CDR1 is KGHSH, CDR2 LQKENI. CDR3 sequence reads: CASSADRSVEQYV. As DNA, the CDR3 is TGTGCCAGCTCAGCGGACCGTTCGGTCGAGCAGTACGTC.

The chain uses TRBV7-2 and TRBJ1-5; D not resolved. Germline V lookup: CDR1 SGHTA, CDR2 FQGNSA. CDR3 length: 12 amino acids. Trimming pared 0 bases from V and 9 bases from J, leaving 6 bases between. This chain's CDR3 is CASSLAGRPQHF. The CDR3 bases are TGTGCCAGCAGCTTAGCCGGTCGGCCCCAGCATTTT. Drawing the rest from reference TRBV7-2 and TRBJ1-5, the complete variable domain is GAGVSQSPSNKVTEKGKDVELRCDPISGHTALYWYRQSLGQGLEFLIYFQGNSAPDKSGLPSDRFSAERTGGSVSTLTIQRTQQEDSAVYLCASSLAGRPQHFGDGTRLSIL.

This clonotype has more than one count but fewer than ten. The chain has TRBV7-9 and TRBJ2-2; D is possibly TRBD1 (6 bases). The V and J ends lost 5 bases and 6 bases respectively, with 13 bases between them. CDR1 and CDR2 (germline): SEHNR, FQNEAQ (reference sequence). The CDR3 loop spans 14 amino acids. Here the CDR3 DNA reads TGTGCCAGCAGCCCTAACAGGGATCCCGGGGAGCTGTTTTTT. It is translated as CASSPNRDPGELFF. The complete variable domain, with remaining parts taken from reference TRBV7-9 and TRBJ2-2, reads DTGVSQNPRHKITKRGQNVTFRCDPISEHNRLYWYRQTLGQGPEFLTYFQNEAQLEKSRLLSDRFSAERPKGSFSTLEIQRTEQGDSAMYLCASSPNRDPGELFFGEGSRLTVL.

The genes are TRBV7-9 and TRBJ1-1; no reliable D call. CDR3 size: 12 residues. The V gene's germline CDR1 is SEHNR and CDR2 FQNEAQ (reference sequence). Trimming left V 5 bases short and J 7 bases short, with 11 bases between. The CDR3 loop is CASSLRTDEAFF. In DNA, the CDR3 is TGTGCCAGCAGCCTCAGGACGGATGAAGCTTTCTTT.

This clonotype has just a few counts. V gene TRBV5-1 combines with J gene TRBJ1-2; D might be TRBD1 (5 bases). The V end lost 0 bases, the J end lost 0 bases, and 15 bases lay between the germline ends. The CDR3 loop spans 17 amino acids. Germline V gene lookup returns CDR1 SGHRS and CDR2 YFSETQ. CDR3 residues: CASSLALGVPANYGYTF. CDR3 in DNA: TGCGCCAGCAGCTTGGCCCTAGGGGTGCCTGCTAACTATGGCTACACCTTC.

This clonotype was recorded only once. The chain carries TRBV29-1 and TRBJ1-2; 7 bases fit TRBD1. Per the germline V gene, CDR1 is SQVTM and CDR2 is ANQGSEA. This CDR3 is built from 14 residues. V was clipped by 4 bases and J by 2 bases; unmatched bases: 7. The CDR3 here is CSVGSGQSNYGYTF. For the CDR3, the DNA is TGCAGCGTTGGCTCGGGACAGTCAAACTATGGCTACACCTTC. Complete variable domain (other parts from reference TRBV29-1 and TRBJ1-2): SAVISQKPSRDICQRGTSLTIQCQVDSQVTMMFWYRQQPGQSLTLIATANQGSEATYESGFVIDKFPISRPNLTFSTLTVSNMSPEDSSIYLCSVGSGQSNYGYTFGSGTRLTVV.

This clonotype was detected ten times or more. The chain employs TRBV24-1 and TRBJ2-5; TRBD2 matches at 14 bases. The germline gives CDR1 KGHDR, CDR2 SFDVKD. Trimming cost V 9 bases and J 5 bases; bases outside gene matches: 7. The CDR3 loop spans 15 amino acids. The CDR3 DNA sequence: TGTGCCACCGAAGGGACTAGCGGGGGCCGGGAGACCCAGTACTTC. Its translation: CATEGTSGGRETQYF.

This clonotype was observed a few times. The chain combines TRBV4-3 with TRBJ1-1, with 7 positions matching TRBD1. J lost 6 bases, V lost 4 bases, and 5 bases had no gene match. Per germline, CDR1 LGHNA and CDR2 YSLEER. There are 13 residues in the CDR3. The CDR3 is CASSPRGGAEAFF. The CDR3 DNA sequence: TGCGCCAGCAGCCCCAGGGGGGGCGCTGAAGCTTTCTTT.

The chain combines TRBV7-9 with TRBJ2-1, with D perhaps TRBD1 (6 bases). V lost 5 bases and J lost 7, with 12 bases in between. The germline V gene encodes CDR1 SEHNR and CDR2 FQNEAQ (reference sequence). The CDR3 runs to 13 residues. The CDR3 nucleotides read TGTGCCAGCAGCCTGGGGGCTCGGAATGAGCAGTTCTTC. This encodes CASSLGARNEQFF.

This clonotype has only a few counts. The chain is built from TRBV6-1 and TRBJ1-4, with no clear D. V was clipped by 7 bases and J by 6 bases, with 12 bases between them. CDR1 and CDR2 (germline): MNHNS, SASEGT. The CDR3 contains 13 residues. CDR3 amino acids: CASIRAAHEKLFF. CDR3 nucleotide sequence: TGTGCCAGCATCCGGGCCGCCCATGAAAAACTGTTTTTT.

The gene calls are TRBV20-1 and TRBJ1-5, with a tentative D call TRBD1 (6 bases). The CDR3 is 12 amino acids. Germline V lookup: CDR1 DFQATT, CDR2 SNEGSKA (reference sequence). Between the trimmed V and J ends, which lost 6 bases and 6 bases, there was a span of 12 bases. CDR3 DNA: TGCAGTGCCATCAGGGGCGGTCAGCCCCAGCATTTT. Translation gives CSAIRGGQPQHF.

The chain carries TRBV7-2 and TRBJ1-5; perhaps TRBD1 as D (6 bases). Germline CDR1 and CDR2: SGHTA and FQGNSA. V lost 4 bases, J lost 6 bases, and 16 bases lay in between. The CDR3 runs to 15 residues. The CDR3 sequence is CASSWATGSGQPQHF. The CDR3 DNA reads as TGTGCCAGCAGCTGGGCAACAGGGTCAGGTCAGCCCCAGCATTTT.

This clonotype was picked up a small number of times. The chain is built from TRBV28 and TRBJ1-4; no clear D gene. In germline, CDR1 is MDHEN, CDR2 SYDVKM. Trimming stripped 5 bases from V and 8 bases from J, with 18 bases between. The CDR3 totals 15 residues. The CDR3 DNA sequence: TGTGCCAGCAGTCCTGCCGGAGGTAGTTGGGAAAAACTGTTTTTT. It encodes CASSPAGGSWEKLFF.

In this sample, this clonotype turned up many times. The chain joins TRBV2 to TRBJ2-2; perhaps TRBD1 as D (5 bases). Deletions cut 5 bases from V and 0 bases from J, with 10 bases between. This CDR3 is 15 amino acids long. Germline V gene sequence: CDR1 SNHLY, CDR2 FYNNEI. The CDR3 coding sequence is TGTGCCAGCAGTCTGACAGAAGCGAACACCGGGGAGCTGTTTTTT. It specifies CASSLTEANTGELFF.

This clonotype was detected only a few times. The chain links TRBV29-1 to TRBJ2-5; D may be TRBD1 (6 bases). Trimming left V 4 bases short and J 5 bases short, with 17 bases between. CDR3 length: 14 residues. From germline, CDR1 is SQVTM and CDR2 ANQGSEA. This chain's CDR3 is CSVGGQPAGETQYF. The CDR3, as DNA: TGCAGCGTTGGAGGACAGCCGGCCGGGGAGACCCAGTACTTC.

This clonotype was seen a handful of times. The genes are TRBV12-3 or TRBV12-4 and TRBJ1-6; D not resolved. The CDR3 is 15 amino acids. V was shortened by 6 bases and J by 0 bases, with 9 bases between the two germline ends. Here the CDR3 DNA reads TGTGCCAGCAGCCCAGTAAGCTCCTATAATTCACCCCTCCACTTT. This sequence encodes CASSPVSSYNSPLHF.

The chain carries TRBV27 and TRBJ2-3; unclear D gene. V was cut by 5 bases and J by 0 bases, with 15 bases left in between. Looked up from germline, CDR1 is MNHEY and CDR2 is SMNVEV (reference sequence). This CDR3 region has 16 residues. CDR3 in amino acids: CASSRIRVLSTDTQYF. CDR3 nucleotide sequence: TGTGCCAGCAGTCGTATAAGAGTACTAAGCACAGATACGCAGTATTTT.

This clonotype showed up just a few times. V gene TRBV4-3 combines with J gene TRBJ2-7; tentatively, D is TRBD1 or TRBD2 (6 bases each). Germline V gene sequence: CDR1 LGHNA, CDR2 YSLEER. Trimming shortened V by 6 bases and J by 7 bases, and 22 bases separated the two germline ends. This CDR3 has 15 amino acids. The CDR3 region is CASRQRRVQGGEQYV. The CDR3 DNA follows: TGCGCCAGCAGACAAAGGAGGGTACAGGGTGGGGAGCAGTACGTC.

V and J are TRBV19 and TRBJ2-7; 7 bases are a match to TRBD2. Germline values: CDR1 LNHDA, CDR2 SQIVND (reference sequence). V trimming: 3 bases; J trimming: 1 base; junction bases outside the gene matches: 9. This CDR3 contains 16 residues. The CDR3 loop reads CASSISRSGTSYEQYV. For the CDR3, the DNA is TGTGCCAGTAGTATCAGTAGGAGCGGGACTTCCTACGAGCAGTACGTC.

This clonotype was detected only a few times. The gene calls are TRBV7-2 and TRBJ2-3, with 11 nucleotides matching TRBD2. Looked up from germline, CDR1 is SGHTA and CDR2 is FQGNSA. This CDR3 comprises 16 residues. Germline trimming cut 3 bases from V and 3 bases from J; bases unmatched to any gene: 5. CDR3 bases: TGTGCCAGCAGCTTCAGGACTAGCGGGCCAACAGATACGCAGTATTTT. Translating gives CASSFRTSGPTDTQYF.

This clonotype was picked up a small number of times. V is TRBV5-1 and J is TRBJ2-5, with unresolved D. The CDR3 contains 15 residues. V gave up 0 bases and J gave up 0 bases, with 9 bases separating them. CDR1 is SGHRS and CDR2 is YFSETQ in the germline V gene. The CDR3 sequence: CASSLGATHQETQYF. Here the CDR3 DNA reads TGCGCCAGCAGCTTGGGGGCGACGCACCAAGAGACCCAGTACTTC.